This paragraph reports one TCR beta chain. Germline values: CDR1 DFQATT, CDR2 SNEGSKA (reference sequence). There are 12 residues in the CDR3. Trimming cost V 3 bases and J 5 bases, with 10 bases left between them. Those who participated ranged in age from roughly 18 to 90 years and resided in about two dozen US areas. This entry comes from a study of blood T cell repertoires in COVID-19. Under the authors' procedure: The assay estimated nucleated cells by amplifying reference gene primers. TCRdb's copy holds only in-frame clones and misses some; the assay was immunoSEQ multiplex PCR. D and trimming were read from the DNA, whereas the V and J calls and clone size are those reported in that table. This repertoire shows 250,000 to 300,000 clones, nearly 90% found once; its top ten account for roughly 1.9%.

The clonotype was recovered from a woman aged 55-75 years who had recovered from COVID-19. J is TRBJ1-1 and V is TRBV20-1, with a possible D match to TRBD1 (5 bases). Sequencing was carried out using PBMCs or T cells enriched from blood (not recorded which). CDR3 nucleotide sequence: TGCAGTGCTAGTCCCAGGGATACTGAAGCTTTCTTT. Its translation is CSASPRDTEAFF.